This entry lists 2 T cell receptor beta chains sequenced from one sample in a study of T cell repertoires in cytomegalovirus infection. TCRdb fed the reads into MiXCR, producing one record per CDR3 protein. The repertoire consists of 230,000 or so distinct CDR3 sequences, with approximately 15% occurring once and the leading ten covering around half. The sample taken for sequencing was CD8+ T cells from PBMCs. These TCRs come from a human donor in good health (CMV status not recorded). Some clones in this sample may be carry-over from other donors' samples.

This clonotype was counted many times. The chain recombines TRBV27 with TRBJ2-7; D may match TRBD1 or TRBD2 (5 bases each). CDR3 length equals 15 residues. V dropped 5 bases and J dropped 5 bases, with 19 bases sitting between them. Germline V gene sequence: CDR1 MNHEY, CDR2 SMNVEV (reference sequence). This CDR3 is CASSPLGRGVDEQYF. CDR3 bases: TGTGCCAGCAGTCCCCTCGGTAGAGGGGTCGACGAGCAGTACTTC.

The gene calls are TRBV7-6 and TRBJ2-7, with D tentatively TRBD1 (6 bases). Germline lookup yields CDR1 SGHVS and CDR2 FNYEAQ. CDR3 size: 15 residues. Trimming pared 6 bases from V and 2 bases from J, leaving 17 bases between. In DNA, the CDR3 is TGTGCCAGCAGTCCGGCCGCAGGGGCCCCCTACGAGCAGTACTTC. Its translation is CASSPAAGAPYEQYF.